The clone carrying this T cell receptor (beta chain) was counted a few times. What it recognizes is unknown. These data belong to a study of T cell repertoires in cytomegalovirus infection. On the study more broadly: HLA-B-restricted CMV epitopes that are well studied were used alongside recently identified HLA-C-restricted ones. Evidence of both CMV infection and a matching HLA type came from public TCR beta signatures. Points from the study as a whole: Clonotype analysis showed dominance of the ex vivo response by HLA-C-restricted CMV-specific TCR beta clonotypes. Cumulative public TCR beta family frequency identified CMV carriers with the relevant HLA.

MiXCR was run by TCRdb on the reads, yielding one entry per CDR3 protein. In the table there are around 770,000 distinct CDR3 sequences, almost 30% of which are singletons. CDR1 and CDR2 from the germline V gene are SQVTM and ANQGSEA. Trimming removed 6 bases from V and 4 bases from J; junction bases left unmatched: 11. CDR3 length: 14 amino acids. This sample comprised cultured CD8+ T cells from PBMCs, obtained from culture after CMV antigen stimulation. This chain links TRBV29-1 with TRBJ1-2, with 7 bases fitting TRBD1. The source is a human donor in good health (CMV status not recorded). Some clones in this sample may be carry-over from other donors' samples. As DNA, the CDR3 is TGCAGCGTAACAACAGGGGAAGGGGTCTATGGCTACACCTTC. Translation: CSVTTGEGVYGYTF.